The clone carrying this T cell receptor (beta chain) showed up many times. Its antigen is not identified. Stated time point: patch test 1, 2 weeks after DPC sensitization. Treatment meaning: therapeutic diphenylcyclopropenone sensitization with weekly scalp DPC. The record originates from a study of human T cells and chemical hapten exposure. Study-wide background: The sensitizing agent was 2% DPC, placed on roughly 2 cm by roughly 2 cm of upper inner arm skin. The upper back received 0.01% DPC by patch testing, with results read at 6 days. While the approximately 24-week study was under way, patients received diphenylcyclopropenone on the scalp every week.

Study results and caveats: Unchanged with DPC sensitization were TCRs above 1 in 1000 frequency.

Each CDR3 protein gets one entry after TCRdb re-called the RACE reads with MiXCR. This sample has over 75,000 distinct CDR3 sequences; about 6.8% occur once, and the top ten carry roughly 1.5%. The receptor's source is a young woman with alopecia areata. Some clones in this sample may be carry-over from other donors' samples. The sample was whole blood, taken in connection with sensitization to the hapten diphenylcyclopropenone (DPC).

The CDR3 reads CSAWDSLAETQYF. Written as DNA, the CDR3 is TGCAGTGCCTGGGACAGTTTAGCGGAGACCCAGTACTTC. The chain has TRBV20-1 and TRBJ2-5; 7 positions match TRBD1. This CDR3 is built from 13 residues. The germline gives CDR1 DFQATT, CDR2 SNEGSKA (reference sequence). V dropped 6 bases and J dropped 5; count of bases not matched to a gene: 9.